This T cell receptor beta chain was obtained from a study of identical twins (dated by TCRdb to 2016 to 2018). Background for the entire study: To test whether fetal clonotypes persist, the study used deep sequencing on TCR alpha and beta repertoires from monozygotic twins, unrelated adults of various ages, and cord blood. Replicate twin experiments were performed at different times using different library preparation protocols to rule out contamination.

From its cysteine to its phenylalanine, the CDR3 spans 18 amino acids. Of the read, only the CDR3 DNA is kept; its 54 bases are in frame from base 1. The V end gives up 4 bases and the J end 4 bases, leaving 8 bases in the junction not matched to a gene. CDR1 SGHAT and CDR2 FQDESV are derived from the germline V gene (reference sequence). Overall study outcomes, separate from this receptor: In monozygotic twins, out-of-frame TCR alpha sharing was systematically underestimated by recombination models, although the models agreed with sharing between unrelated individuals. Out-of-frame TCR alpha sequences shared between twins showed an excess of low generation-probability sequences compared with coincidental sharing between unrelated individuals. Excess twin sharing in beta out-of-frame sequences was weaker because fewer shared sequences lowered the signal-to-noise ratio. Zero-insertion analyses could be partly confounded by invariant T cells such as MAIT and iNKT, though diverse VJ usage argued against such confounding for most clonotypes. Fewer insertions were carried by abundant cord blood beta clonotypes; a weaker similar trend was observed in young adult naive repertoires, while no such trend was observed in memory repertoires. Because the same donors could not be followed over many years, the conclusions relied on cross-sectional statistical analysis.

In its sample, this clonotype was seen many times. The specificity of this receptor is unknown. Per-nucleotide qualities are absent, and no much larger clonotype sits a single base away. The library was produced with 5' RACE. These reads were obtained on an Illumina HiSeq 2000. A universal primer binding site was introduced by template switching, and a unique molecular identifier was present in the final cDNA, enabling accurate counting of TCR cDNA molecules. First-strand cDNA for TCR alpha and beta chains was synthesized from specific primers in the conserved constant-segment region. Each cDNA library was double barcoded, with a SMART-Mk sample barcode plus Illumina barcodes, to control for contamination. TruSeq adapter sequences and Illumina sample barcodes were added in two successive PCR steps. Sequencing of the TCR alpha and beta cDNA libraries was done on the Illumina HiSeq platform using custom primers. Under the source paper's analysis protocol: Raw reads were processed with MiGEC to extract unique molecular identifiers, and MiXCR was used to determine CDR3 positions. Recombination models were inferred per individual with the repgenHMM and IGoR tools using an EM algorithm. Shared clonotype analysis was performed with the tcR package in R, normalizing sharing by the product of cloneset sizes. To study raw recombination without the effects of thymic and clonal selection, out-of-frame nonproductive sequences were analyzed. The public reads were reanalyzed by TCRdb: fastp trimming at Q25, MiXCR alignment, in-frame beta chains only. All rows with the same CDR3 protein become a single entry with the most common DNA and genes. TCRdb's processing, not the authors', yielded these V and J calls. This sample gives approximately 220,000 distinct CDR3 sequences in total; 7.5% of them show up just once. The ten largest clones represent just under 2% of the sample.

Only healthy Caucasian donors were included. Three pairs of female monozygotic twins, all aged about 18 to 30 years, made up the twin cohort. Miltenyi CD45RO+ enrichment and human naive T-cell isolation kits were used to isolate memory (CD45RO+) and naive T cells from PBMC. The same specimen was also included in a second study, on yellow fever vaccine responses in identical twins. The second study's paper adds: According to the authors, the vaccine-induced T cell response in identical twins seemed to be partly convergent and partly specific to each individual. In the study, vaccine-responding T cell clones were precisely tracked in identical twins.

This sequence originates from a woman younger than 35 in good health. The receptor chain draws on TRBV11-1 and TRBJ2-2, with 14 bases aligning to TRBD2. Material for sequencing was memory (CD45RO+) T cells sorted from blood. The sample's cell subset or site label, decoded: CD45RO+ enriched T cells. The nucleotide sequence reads TGTGCCAGCAGCTCCGCCGGGACTAGCGGGAGTCCCACCGGGGAGCTGTTTTTT. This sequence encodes CASSSAGTSGSPTGELFF.